These 15 T cell receptor beta chains were all obtained from the same sample, sequenced in a study of blood T cells in healthy people across ages. For the second PCR, which ran for 7 to 11 cycles, a sample-barcoded 5' primer and a J-beta primer mix were used. TCRdb itself ran the 5' RACE reads through MiXCR, one entry per CDR3 protein. The repertoire includes under 2 million distinct CDR3 sequences, around 36% of them detected once, and 10% to 12% sits in the top ten. Sequencing was performed on blood. These receptors all come from a woman in her 30s in good health.

Worth noting for this clonotype: One end of the junction does not line up with germline, which may come from a read error. J is TRBJ2-3 and V is TRBV27; a possible D gene is TRBD2 (5 bases). Germline V CDR1 and CDR2: MNHEY, SMNVEV (reference sequence). There are 14 residues in the CDR3. The CDR3, as DNA: TGTGCCGGCAGTTTCACCGGGAAAGGGGATACGCAGTATTTT. This translates into CAGSFTGKGDTQYF.

This chain connects TRBV11-2 to TRBJ2-5; TRBD1 aligns across 8 bases. The CDR3 covers 14 residues. Trimming took 8 bases from V and 1 from J; bases not matched to a gene: 6. Per the germline V gene, CDR1 is SGHAT and CDR2 is FQNNGV. The CDR3, as DNA: TGTGCCAGCTATTCCGGGACAGGCCAAGAGACCCAGTACTTC. Translating gives CASYSGTGQETQYF.

The chain combines TRBV5-4 with TRBJ2-3, with TRBD1 as a possible D gene (6 bases). Near its end, the DNA agrees better with TRBJ1-5, so the J call may be wrong. The CDR3 is 14 amino acids. Germline assignment: CDR1 SGHNT and CDR2 YYREEE (reference sequence). The CDR3 loop is CASSTGTSADTQHF. CDR3 in DNA: TGTGCCAGCAGCACAGGGACTAGCGCAGATACGCAGCATTTT.

This clonotype turned up a few times. This chain connects TRBV2 to TRBJ2-5; unclear D gene. CDR3 size: 14 residues. Germline CDR1 SNHLY, CDR2 FYNNEI. Trimming shortened V by 8 bases and J by 5 bases, and 18 bases separated the two germline ends. DNA for the CDR3: TGTGCCAGCGCCCACCAGCCCGGGCGCGAGACCCAGTACTTC. Residues: CASAHQPGRETQYF.

This clonotype was detected a few times. This chain connects TRBV9 to TRBJ2-1; D remains ambiguous. Trimming left V 0 bases short and J 0 bases short, with 10 bases between. This CDR3 is 16 amino acids long. Germline V gives CDR1 SGDLS, CDR2 YYNGEE. Here the CDR3 DNA reads TGTGCCAGCAGCGTAGCGGGCCCTAGCTCCTACAATGAGCAGTTCTTC. Translated: CASSVAGPSSYNEQFF.

J is TRBJ2-5 and V is TRBV6-5, with TRBD1 matching over 7 bases. CDR1 MNHEY and CDR2 SVGAGI come from the germline V gene. V was pared by 5 bases and J by 4 bases, with 7 bases of the junction left unmatched. The CDR3 length is 14 residues. The CDR3 protein is CASSRGGAGETQYF. The CDR3 DNA follows: TGTGCCAGCAGTCGAGGGGGCGCAGGAGAGACCCAGTACTTC.

V and J are TRBV27 and TRBJ2-5, with D maybe TRBD2 (6 bases). Deletions cut 8 bases from V and 2 bases from J, with 24 bases between. The CDR3 totals 17 residues. Germline V lookup: CDR1 MNHEY, CDR2 SMNVEV (reference sequence). Written as DNA, the CDR3 is TGTGCCAGCTCTTTGGCCCGGGCAGCGGGCTTACAAGAGACCCAGTACTTC. This encodes CASSLARAAGLQETQYF.

This chain joins TRBV5-1 and TRBJ2-5, with 7 bases fitting TRBD2. The ends lost 1 base at V and 0 bases at J; junction bases unmatched: 6. Germline V gives CDR1 SGHRS, CDR2 YFSETQ. The CDR3 contains 16 residues. The CDR3 DNA follows: TGCGCCAGCAGCTTGCTGGCTAGCGGAAACCAAGAGACCCAGTACTTC. Translating gives CASSLLASGNQETQYF. The complete variable domain, with remaining parts taken from reference TRBV5-1 and TRBJ2-5, reads KAGVTQTPRYLIKTRGQQVTLSCSPISGHRSVSWYQQTPGQGLQFLFEYFSETQRNKGNFPGRFSGRQFSNSRSEMNVSTLELGDSALYLCASSLLASGNQETQYFGPGTRLLVL.

This clonotype was seen more than once but under ten times. The genes are TRBV12-5 and TRBJ2-7; D not certain. From germline, CDR1 is LGHNT and CDR2 FRNRAP. The V and J ends lost 2 bases and 9 bases respectively, with 17 bases between them. The length of the CDR3 is 14 residues. The CDR3 DNA reads TGTGCTAGTGGTTTGAATACGACCGACGTCCCGCAGTACTTC. The encoded protein is CASGLNTTDVPQYF.

In its sample, this clonotype was seen many times. The chain combines TRBV29-1 with TRBJ2-7, with D perhaps matching TRBD2 (5 bases). The V and J ends lost 5 bases and 1 base respectively, with 12 bases between them. The germline V gene has CDR1 SQVTM and CDR2 ANQGSEA. CDR3 length: 13 amino acids. The CDR3 sequence is CSVYDPGSYEQYF. In nucleotides, the CDR3 is TGCAGCGTTTACGACCCGGGATCCTACGAGCAGTACTTC.

The chain employs TRBV25-1 and TRBJ1-1, with a tentative D call TRBD1 (6 bases). The V gene's germline CDR1 is MGHDK and CDR2 SYGVNS. CDR3 length: 15 residues. V lost 4 bases and J lost 0, with 12 bases in between. The CDR3, as DNA: TGTGCCAGCAGTGGGGACACCTTCCTGAACACTGAAGCTTTCTTT. Translated: CASSGDTFLNTEAFF.

This clonotype has ten or more counts. The chain combines TRBV6-6 with TRBJ2-5, with D unresolved. CDR1 is MNHNY and CDR2 is SVGAGI in the germline V gene (reference sequence). V was shortened by 6 bases and J by 9 bases, with 14 bases between the two germline ends. This CDR3 is built from 12 residues. The CDR3 nucleotides read TGTGCCAGCAGGAGTAGCACCCTTCCCCAGTACTTC. As protein: CASRSSTLPQYF.

The V gene is TRBV27, the J gene TRBJ2-1; possible D gene TRBD2, 6 bases. The CDR3 has 12 residues. Germline V gene sequence: CDR1 MNHEY, CDR2 SMNVEV (reference sequence). V lost 3 bases and J lost 14, with 14 bases in between. CDR3 coding DNA: TGTGCCAGCAGTTTGGAGGGGAGGTTTGAGTTCTTC. The encoded protein is CASSLEGRFEFF.

Of note for this clonotype: A read error may explain this, as a much larger clone is one base away. The V call is TRBV20-1, the J call TRBJ2-5; D may be TRBD1 or TRBD2 (6 bases each). TRBJ2-7 matches the DNA end more closely, so the J call is doubtful. This CDR3 is 14 amino acids long. Germline V gene sequence: CDR1 DFQATT, CDR2 SNEGSKA (reference sequence). CDR3 in DNA: TGCAGTGCTAGAGAGACAGGCAGGGACTGCGAGCAGTACTTC. Its translation: CSARETGRDCEQYF.

J is TRBJ2-7 and V is TRBV7-2, with D tentatively TRBD1 or TRBD2 (5 bases each). Trimming removed 0 bases from V and 2 bases from J, with 14 bases in between. Germline V lookup: CDR1 SGHTA, CDR2 FQGNSA. The CDR3 is made up of 16 amino acids. The CDR3 DNA reads TGTGCCAGCAGCTTAGCGAGGGCAGGGTTCCCCTACGAGCAGTACTTC. Its translation: CASSLARAGFPYEQYF.